This T cell receptor beta chain stems from a study of blood T cells in healthy people across ages. Trimming took 4 bases from V and 5 from J; bases not matched to a gene: 19. CDR3 size: 19 residues. The germline V gene has CDR1 MNHEY and CDR2 SMNVEV (reference sequence). Then a second PCR, running roughly 7 to 11 cycles, was carried out with a sample-barcoded 5' primer and a J-beta primer mix. TCRdb called the 5' RACE reads again in MiXCR, with one record for every CDR3 protein. The sample has about 640,000 distinct CDR3 sequences; approximately 30% are singletons. The gene calls are TRBV27 and TRBJ2-1; 8 nucleotides match TRBD2. The receptor comes from a woman of 80 years or more in good health. Sequenced sample: blood. CDR3 sequence reads: CASSYLSAGGINANNEQFF. The CDR3 region has the DNA TGTGCCAGCAGTTACCTATCGGCGGGAGGTATCAATGCGAACAATGAGCAGTTCTTC.